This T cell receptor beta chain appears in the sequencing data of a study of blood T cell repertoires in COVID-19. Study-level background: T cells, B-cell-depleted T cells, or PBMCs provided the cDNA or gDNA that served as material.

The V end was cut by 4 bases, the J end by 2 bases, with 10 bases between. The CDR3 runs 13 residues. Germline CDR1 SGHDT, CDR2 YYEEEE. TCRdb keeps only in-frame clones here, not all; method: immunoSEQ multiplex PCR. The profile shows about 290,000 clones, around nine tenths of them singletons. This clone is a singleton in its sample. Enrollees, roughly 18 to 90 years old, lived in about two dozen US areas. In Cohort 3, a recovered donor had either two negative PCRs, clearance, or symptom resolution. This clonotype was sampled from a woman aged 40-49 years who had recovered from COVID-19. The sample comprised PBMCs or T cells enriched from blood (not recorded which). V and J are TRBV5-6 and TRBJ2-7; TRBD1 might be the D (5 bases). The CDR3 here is CASSPPGPYEQYF. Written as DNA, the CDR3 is TGTGCCAGCAGCCCTCCAGGGCCCTACGAGCAGTACTTC.